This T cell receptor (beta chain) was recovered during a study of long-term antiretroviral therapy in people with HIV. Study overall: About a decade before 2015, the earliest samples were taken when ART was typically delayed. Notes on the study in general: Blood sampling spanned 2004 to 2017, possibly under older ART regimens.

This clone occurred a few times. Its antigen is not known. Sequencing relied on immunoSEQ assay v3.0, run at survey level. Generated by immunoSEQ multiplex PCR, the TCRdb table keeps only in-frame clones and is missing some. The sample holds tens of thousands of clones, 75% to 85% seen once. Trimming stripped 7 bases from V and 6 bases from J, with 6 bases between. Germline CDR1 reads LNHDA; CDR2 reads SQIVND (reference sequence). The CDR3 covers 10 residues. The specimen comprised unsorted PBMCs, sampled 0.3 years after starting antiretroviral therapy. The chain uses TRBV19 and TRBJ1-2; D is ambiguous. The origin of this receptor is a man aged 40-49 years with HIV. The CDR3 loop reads CASKGHGYTF. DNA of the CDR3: TGTGCCAGTAAGGGTCATGGCTACACCTTC.